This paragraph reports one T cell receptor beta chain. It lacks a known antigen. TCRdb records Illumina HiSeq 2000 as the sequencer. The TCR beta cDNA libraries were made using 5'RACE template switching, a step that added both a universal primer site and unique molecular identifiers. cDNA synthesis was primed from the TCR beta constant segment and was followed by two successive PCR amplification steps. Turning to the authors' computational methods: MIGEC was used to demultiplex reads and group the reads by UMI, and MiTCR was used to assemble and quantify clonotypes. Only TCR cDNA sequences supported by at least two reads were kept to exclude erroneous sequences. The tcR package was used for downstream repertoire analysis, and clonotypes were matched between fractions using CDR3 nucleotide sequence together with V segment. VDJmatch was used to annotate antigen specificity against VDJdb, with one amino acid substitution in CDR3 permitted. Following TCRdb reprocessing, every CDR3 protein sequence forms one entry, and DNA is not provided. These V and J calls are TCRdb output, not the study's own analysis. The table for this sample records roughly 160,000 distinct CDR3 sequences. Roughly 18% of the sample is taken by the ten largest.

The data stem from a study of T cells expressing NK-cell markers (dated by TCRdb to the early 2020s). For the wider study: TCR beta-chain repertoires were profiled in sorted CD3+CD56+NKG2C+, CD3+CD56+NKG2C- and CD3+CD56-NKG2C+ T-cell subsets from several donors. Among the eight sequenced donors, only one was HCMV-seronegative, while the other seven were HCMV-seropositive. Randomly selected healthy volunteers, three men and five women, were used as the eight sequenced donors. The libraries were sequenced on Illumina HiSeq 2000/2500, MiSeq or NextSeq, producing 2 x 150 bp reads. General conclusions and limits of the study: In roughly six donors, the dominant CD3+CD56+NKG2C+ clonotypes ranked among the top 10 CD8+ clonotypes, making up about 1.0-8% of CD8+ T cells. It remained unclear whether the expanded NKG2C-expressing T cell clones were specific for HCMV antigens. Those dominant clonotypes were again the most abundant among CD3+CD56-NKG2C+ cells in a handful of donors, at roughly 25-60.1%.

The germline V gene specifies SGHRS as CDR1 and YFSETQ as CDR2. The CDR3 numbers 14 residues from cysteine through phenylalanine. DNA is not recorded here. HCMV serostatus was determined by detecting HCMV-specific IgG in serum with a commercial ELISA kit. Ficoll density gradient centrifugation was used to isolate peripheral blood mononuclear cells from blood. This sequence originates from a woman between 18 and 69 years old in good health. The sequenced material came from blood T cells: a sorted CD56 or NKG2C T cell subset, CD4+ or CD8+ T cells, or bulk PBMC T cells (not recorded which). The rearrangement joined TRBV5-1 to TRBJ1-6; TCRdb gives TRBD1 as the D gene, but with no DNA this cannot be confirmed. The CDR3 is CASSDRSANSPLHF.